This T cell receptor (beta chain) is from a study of somatic mutations in cytotoxic T cells in rheumatoid arthritis. Across the study: Peripheral blood samples of around 29 ml EDTA were taken from patients directly after diagnosis and before treatment. T-cell populations stained with V beta antibodies were in some cases flow-sorted at nearly 100% purity, including V beta1+ cells that were sequenced for TCRB. Study-wide points: Comparison of CD8+ T-cell clonality between rheumatoid arthritis patients and age-matched healthy controls yielded no significant difference.

About this clone: Its antigen is not identified.

The CDR3 totals 16 residues. V shed 6 bases, J shed 7 bases, and the junction held 7 bases outside the gene matches. Germline values: CDR1 PRHDT, CDR2 FYEKMQ (reference sequence). Flow cytometry served to check the purity of CD4+ and CD8+ cells, which were isolated by positive magnetic bead selection. Here immunoSEQ multiplex PCR was the method, and the copy in TCRdb shows in-frame clones only, minus some. Of about 7,000 clones in the sample, roughly four fifths were seen once. The TCR originated in an adult with rheumatoid arthritis. The chain is built from TRBV13 and TRBJ2-1; 15 bases fit TRBD2. Sequenced: CD8+ T cells sorted from blood. The CDR3 nucleotides are TGTGCCAGCAGAGGGACTAGCGGGGGGTCCGGGAATGAGCAGTTCTTC. It is translated as CASRGTSGGSGNEQFF.